The sequence of this T cell receptor beta chain was determined in a study of tumor-infiltrating lymphocytes in oesophageal squamous cell carcinoma. TCRdb reprocessed the PCR reads via MiXCR and lists one record per CDR3 protein. The sample includes roughly 12,000 distinct CDR3 sequences, around 50% of them seen just once. This clonotype was seen a handful of times. This TCR came from a male donor with esophageal squamous cell carcinoma. The sample was normal esophageal tissue next to the tumor.

The CDR3 DNA is TGTGCCAGTAGCAAGGGACAGCCCTACGAGCAGTACTTC. This sequence encodes CASSKGQPYEQYF. This chain links TRBV19 with TRBJ2-5, with TRBD1 identical over 7 bases. The J call may be wrong; the DNA end is better matched by TRBJ2-7. This CDR3 is built from 13 residues. Germline CDR1 reads LNHDA; CDR2 reads SQIVND (reference sequence).